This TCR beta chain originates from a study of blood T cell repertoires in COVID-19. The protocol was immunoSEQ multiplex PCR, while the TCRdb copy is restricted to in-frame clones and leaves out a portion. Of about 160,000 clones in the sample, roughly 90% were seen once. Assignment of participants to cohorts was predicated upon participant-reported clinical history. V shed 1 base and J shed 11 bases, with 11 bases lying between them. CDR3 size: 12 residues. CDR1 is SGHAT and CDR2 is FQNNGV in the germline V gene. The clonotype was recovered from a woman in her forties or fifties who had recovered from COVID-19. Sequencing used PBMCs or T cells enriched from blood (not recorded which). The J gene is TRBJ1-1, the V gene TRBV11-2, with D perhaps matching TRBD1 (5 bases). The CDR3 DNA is TGTGCCAGCAGCTTAGTCCAGGGCGACGCTTTCTTT. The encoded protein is CASSLVQGDAFF.